This is a list of T cell receptor beta chains from one sample in a study of regulatory T cells in long-lasting Graves disease. TCRdb analysed the multiplex PCR reads with MiXCR anew, one entry per CDR3 protein. The sample yields more than 300,000 distinct CDR3 sequences, 15% to 17% seen once. Sample: peripheral blood mononuclear cells (PBMCs), taken at new diagnosis, from a patient treated with antithyroid drugs. These receptors were collected from a female donor with Graves disease. CDR3s include the opening cysteine and the closing phenylalanine or tryptophan. The D gene is left open where the match is weak. Clone sizes are given selectively: once, few, many, or a class where the clone is expanded.

V: TRBV20-1
J: TRBJ1-2
D: -
size: -
CDR3: CSAPGLGSDYGYTF
DNA: TGCAGTGCTCCAGGGCTGGGATCGGACTATGGCTACACCTTC

V: TRBV13
J: TRBJ1-1
D: -
size: many
CDR3: CASSLGRGWDTEAFF
DNA: TGTGCCAGCAGCTTAGGAAGGGGGTGGGACACTGAAGCTTTCTTT

V: TRBV7-9
J: TRBJ2-7
D: TRBD1
size: -
CDR3: CASSWDRAVEQYF
DNA: TGTGCCAGCAGCTGGGACAGGGCGGTTGAGCAGTACTTC

V: TRBV20-1
J: TRBJ2-1
D: TRBD2
size: few
CDR3: CSAARGQRGITRNEQFF
DNA: TGCAGTGCGGCCCGGGGCCAGCGGGGGATAACACGCAATGAGCAGTTCTTC

V: TRBV27
J: TRBJ2-7
D: TRBD2
size: few
CDR3: CAGSKPSGNSYEQYF
DNA: TGTGCCGGCAGCAAACCAAGCGGGAACTCCTACGAGCAGTACTTC

V: TRBV12-3/TRBV12-4
J: TRBJ1-5
D: -
size: many
CDR3: CASSIRAASDQPQHF
DNA: TGTGCCAGCAGTATCAGGGCAGCTAGCGATCAGCCCCAGCATTTT

V: TRBV2
J: TRBJ1-2
D: -
size: many
CDR3: CASSDRSLVNGYTF
DNA: TGTGCCAGCAGTGACAGGTCGCTAGTGAATGGCTACACCTTC

V: TRBV2
J: TRBJ1-1
D: -
size: many
CDR3: CASNGGTEAFF
DNA: TGTGCCAGCAACGGGGGAACTGAAGCTTTCTTT

V: TRBV12-5
J: TRBJ2-4
D: -
size: many
CDR3: CASGLSPNGRTIENIQYF
DNA: TGTGCTAGTGGTTTGAGCCCGAATGGCAGGACGATAGAGAACATTCAGTACTTC

V: TRBV5-1
J: TRBJ2-2
D: -
size: -
CDR3: CASSLSIDRLNTGELFF
DNA: TGTGCCAGCAGCTTGTCCATCGACAGGTTGAACACCGGGGAGCTGTTTTTT

V: TRBV28
J: TRBJ1-3
D: -
size: once
CDR3: CASSRTSLLHTIYF
DNA: TGTGCCAGCAGCAGAACGTCCCTTCTACACACCATATATTTT

V: TRBV12-3/TRBV12-4
J: TRBJ2-1
D: -
size: many
CDR3: CASTAGFSYNEQFF
DNA: TGTGCCAGCACCGCAGGGTTCTCCTACAATGAGCAGTTCTTC

V: TRBV27
J: TRBJ2-5
D: -
size: many
CDR3: CASSLLTSFQETQYF
DNA: TGTGCCAGCAGCCTTCTAACTAGCTTCCAAGAGACCCAGTACTTC

V: TRBV7-7
J: TRBJ2-5
D: TRBD2
size: many
CDR3: CASSSTGGQETQYF
DNA: TGTGCCAGCAGCTCTACCGGGGGGCAAGAGACCCAGTACTTC

V: TRBV5-1
J: TRBJ1-6
D: TRBD1
size: many
CDR3: CASSPKDRANNSPLHF
DNA: TGCGCCAGCAGCCCCAAGGACAGGGCGAATAATTCACCCCTCCACTTT

V: TRBV2
J: TRBJ2-3
D: TRBD2
size: many
CDR3: CASSRGTSGRGDTQYF
DNA: TGTGCCAGCAGTCGCGGGACTAGCGGGAGAGGGGATACGCAGTATTTT

V: TRBV25-1
J: TRBJ1-2
D: -
size: -
CDR3: CASSESGVLGWDGYTF
DNA: TGTGCCAGCAGTGAATCGGGGGTCTTAGGCTGGGATGGCTACACCTTC

V: TRBV5-1
J: TRBJ2-1
D: TRBD2
size: -
CDR3: CASSLGLAADEQFF
DNA: TGCGCCAGCAGCCTAGGACTAGCTGCGGATGAGCAGTTCTTC

V: TRBV6-1
J: TRBJ2-2
D: -
size: many
CDR3: CASRKTVGQAGGELFF
DNA: TGTGCCAGCAGGAAAACCGTCGGACAGGCGGGCGGGGAGCTGTTCTTT

V: TRBV14
J: TRBJ1-2
D: -
size: many
CDR3: CASSPNWGDTYGYTF
DNA: TGTGCCAGCAGCCCCAATTGGGGGGATACATATGGCTACACCTTC

V: TRBV11-1
J: TRBJ2-7
D: TRBD2
size: -
CDR3: CASSPLAPGTSGRSTYEQYF
DNA: TGTGCCAGCAGCCCCTTAGCACCGGGGACTAGCGGGAGATCAACCTACGAGCAGTACTTC

V: TRBV7-9
J: TRBJ1-4
D: -
size: -
CDR3: CASSVQGNVNEKLFF
DNA: TGTGCCAGCAGCGTACAGGGAAACGTCAATGAAAAACTGTTTTTT

V: TRBV6-9
J: TRBJ2-4
D: TRBD1
size: many
CDR3: CASSFGTGGNIQYF
DNA: TGTGCCAGCAGTTTTGGGACAGGGGGAAACATTCAGTACTTC

V: TRBV13
J: TRBJ2-3
D: -
size: many
CDR3: CASSTGTTYSTDTQYF
DNA: TGTGCCAGCAGCACAGGGACGACGTACTCCACAGATACGCAGTATTTT